This TCR beta chain was captured by sequencing in a study of blood T cell repertoires in COVID-19. Overall study context: The cDNA or gDNA used as material had been derived from T cells, B-cell-depleted T cells, or PBMCs.

Sequencing was performed with immunoSEQ multiplex PCR; in TCRdb, only in-frame clones are kept and a portion is missing. The data contain about 82,000 clones, roughly 82% of them singletons. The length of the CDR3 is 14 residues. Germline CDR1 reads SGHAT; CDR2 reads FQNNGV. V lost 6 bases to trimming and J lost 1 base; unmatched junction nucleotides: 4. The table lists this clone with a count of one. V and J are TRBV11-2 and TRBJ2-3; 7 bases map to TRBD1. What was sequenced was peripheral blood. This receptor was taken from a man aged 50 or older with active or convalescent COVID-19. The CDR3 DNA reads as TGTGCCAGCAGTTTGGGGACAGGCACAGATACGCAGTATTTT. Translating gives CASSLGTGTDTQYF.